This TCR beta chain was captured in a study of post-analysis software for immune sequencing data. In this sample, this clonotype turned up many times. The target antigen is unknown. General study results and limits: TRBV5-6, TRBV5-1 and TRBV20-1 were among roughly five TRBV segments more frequent in patients than controls.

With 3 bases removed from V and 2 bases from J, the gap between germline ends came to 11 bases. The CDR3 sequence is 13 residues long. Germline lookup yields CDR1 DFQATT and CDR2 SNEGSKA (reference sequence). Libraries were made from TCR beta cDNA, and they carried unique molecular identifiers. TCRdb reprocessed the PCR reads with MiXCR, giving one entry per CDR3 protein. The sample includes hundreds of thousands of distinct CDR3 sequences, about 60% of them seen just once. Sequenced sample: blood. The source is a girl aged 2 to 9 with multiple sclerosis. The chain employs TRBV20-1 and TRBJ2-7, with D tentatively TRBD2 (6 bases). The CDR3 sequence is CSASPGLPYEQYF. The DNA for the CDR3 is TGCAGTGCTAGCCCGGGACTTCCCTACGAGCAGTACTTC.